These T cell receptor beta chains were read from a single sample in a study of early T cells in non-severe SARS-CoV-2 infection. TCRdb re-analysed the 5' RACE reads in MiXCR, keeping a single row per CDR3 protein. The table lists some 57,000 distinct CDR3 sequences, 7.5% to 9.5% of them singletons. The sample was whole blood, taken at baseline. The receptor set was obtained from an adult who was a healthcare worker with PCR-confirmed SARS-CoV-2 infection or an uninfected control (not recorded which). CDR3s include the opening cysteine and the closing phenylalanine or tryptophan. The order of the fields is clone size, J gene, V gene, CDR3 protein. The size entry is marked missing in some rows and otherwise reads once, few, many or a size class.

clone_size: many; j_call: TRBJ2-1; v_call: TRBV6-6; cdr3_aa: CASSYSWTSGSNEQFF
clone_size: .; j_call: TRBJ2-3; v_call: TRBV7-9; cdr3_aa: CASSLDGEGTADTQYF
clone_size: many; j_call: TRBJ2-2; v_call: TRBV28; cdr3_aa: CASSPGGVGKRYTGELFF
clone_size: many; j_call: TRBJ2-7; v_call: TRBV27; cdr3_aa: CASSRPPGASGVSPYEQYF
clone_size: few; j_call: TRBJ2-7; v_call: TRBV7-6; cdr3_aa: CASSLGDLAVHEQYF
clone_size: many; j_call: TRBJ2-7; v_call: TRBV12-3/TRBV12-4; cdr3_aa: CASSLAFPGLELSYEQYF
clone_size: .; j_call: TRBJ1-6; v_call: TRBV6-6; cdr3_aa: CASSYSGTGQNYNSPLHF
clone_size: few; j_call: TRBJ2-3; v_call: TRBV5-1; cdr3_aa: CASSLGQSTDTQYF
clone_size: .; j_call: TRBJ2-7; v_call: TRBV11-2; cdr3_aa: CASSSRGLFGYEQYF
clone_size: many; j_call: TRBJ2-1; v_call: TRBV12-3/TRBV12-4; cdr3_aa: CASSFASAGLAEKYNEQFF
clone_size: many; j_call: TRBJ1-6; v_call: TRBV11-2; cdr3_aa: CASSLDPRDKVHF
clone_size: .; j_call: TRBJ1-1; v_call: TRBV20-1; cdr3_aa: CSARTQTAMNTEAFF
clone_size: few; j_call: TRBJ2-7; v_call: TRBV28; cdr3_aa: CASSEDYEQYF
clone_size: .; j_call: TRBJ1-3; v_call: TRBV20-1; cdr3_aa: CSATTPGNTIYF
clone_size: .; j_call: TRBJ2-3; v_call: TRBV5-1; cdr3_aa: CASSTWTSGTRTDTQYF
clone_size: many; j_call: TRBJ2-1; v_call: TRBV3-1; cdr3_aa: CASSLSVNLQFF
clone_size: few; j_call: TRBJ2-1; v_call: TRBV7-9; cdr3_aa: CASSPSAGGSDEQFF
clone_size: .; j_call: TRBJ2-6; v_call: TRBV20-1; cdr3_aa: CSASPPGGMSGSNVLTF
clone_size: few; j_call: TRBJ2-5; v_call: TRBV5-5; cdr3_aa: CASSDPPSPETQYF
clone_size: .; j_call: TRBJ2-1; v_call: TRBV5-1; cdr3_aa: CASSLQEGGRAGNEQFF
clone_size: many; j_call: TRBJ2-7; v_call: TRBV4-1; cdr3_aa: CASSPRTGNAEQYF